These 17 T cell receptor beta chains were sequenced from one sample in a study of blood T cell repertoires in COVID-19. TCRdb's table, derived via immunoSEQ multiplex PCR, lists solely in-frame clones and lacks some. Of 200,000 to 250,000 clones listed, around 86% are singletons. Sequencing was performed on peripheral blood. Source of these receptors: a man aged 80 or over with acute or convalescent COVID-19.

This clone was seen more than once but under ten times. The CDR3 region is CASGLGTLYNEQFF. In nucleotides, the CDR3 is TGTGCTAGTGGTTTGGGGACACTCTACAATGAGCAGTTCTTC. V usage is TRBV12-5 and J usage is TRBJ2-1; possible D gene TRBD1, 5 bases. Germline CDR1 LGHNT, CDR2 FRNRAP. The CDR3 runs 14 residues. Trimming took off 1 base at V and 3 bases at J, with 7 bases between the two ends.

The chain employs TRBV15 and TRBJ1-5; D might be TRBD1 (6 bases). The CDR3 contains 15 residues. Germline V CDR1 and CDR2: LNHNV, YYDKDF (reference sequence). V was trimmed by 1 base and J by 7 bases, leaving 14 bases between them. The CDR3 sequence is CATSRVQGRGQPQHF. Here the CDR3 DNA reads TGTGCCACCAGCAGAGTTCAGGGGAGAGGACAGCCCCAGCATTTT.

The chain employs TRBV28 and TRBJ1-1, with a possible D match to TRBD1 (6 bases). Trimming removed 3 bases from V and 6 bases from J, with 20 bases in between. This CDR3 contains 16 residues. The V gene's germline CDR1 is MDHEN and CDR2 SYDVKM. Written as DNA, the CDR3 is TGTGCCAGCAGTTTGAATCAGGGAGGGGGTCCCCCTGAAGCTTTCTTT. Encoded protein: CASSLNQGGGPPEAFF.

V is TRBV5-6 and J is TRBJ1-1; 7 bases line up with TRBD1. J was trimmed by 2 bases and V by 3 bases; bases with no gene match: 7. This CDR3 has 15 amino acids. Germline CDR1 reads SGHDT; CDR2 reads YYEEEE. The CDR3 spells CASSYFDRVNTEAFF. The CDR3 DNA reads as TGTGCCAGCAGCTATTTTGACAGGGTAAACACTGAAGCTTTCTTT.

In DNA form, the CDR3 reads TGCGCCAGCAGCACGGGACTCGACTACGAGCAGTACTTC. This translates into CASSTGLDYEQYF. The chain couples TRBV5-1 to TRBJ2-7, with a weak D call TRBD2 (6 bases). Germline V lookup: CDR1 SGHRS, CDR2 YFSETQ. V was trimmed by 4 bases and J by 3 bases, leaving 11 bases between them. CDR3 length: 13 amino acids. Complete variable domain (other parts from reference TRBV5-1 and TRBJ2-7): KAGVTQTPRYLIKTRGQQVTLSCSPISGHRSVSWYQQTPGQGLQFLFEYFSETQRNKGNFPGRFSGRQFSNSRSEMNVSTLELGDSALYLCASSTGLDYEQYFGPGTRLTVT.

The rearrangement links TRBV11-3 to TRBJ2-3, with 8 bases that match TRBD2. The germline V gene encodes CDR1 SGHNT and CDR2 YENEEA. Trimming at V came to 1 base and at J to 0 bases, leaving 3 bases not matched to a gene. The CDR3 sequence is 16 residues long. The DNA for the CDR3 is TGTGCCAGCAGCTTAGTTGCGGGAGGAAGCACAGATACGCAGTATTTT. Its protein product is CASSLVAGGSTDTQYF.

This clone was seen ten or more times. V and J are TRBV7-9 and TRBJ2-7, with no clear D. CDR3 length: 16 amino acids. The germline CDR1 and CDR2 sequences are SEHNR and FQNEAQ (reference sequence). Trimming shortened V by 4 bases and J by 3 bases, and 19 bases separated the two germline ends. The CDR3 here is CASSSSSKIFDYEQYF. The CDR3 nucleotides are TGTGCCAGCAGCTCTTCGAGTAAGATTTTTGACTACGAGCAGTACTTC.

This clone came up once. The chain couples TRBV14 to TRBJ1-3; D not certain. The germline V gene has CDR1 SGHDN and CDR2 FVKESK. The V gene lost 1 base and the J gene lost 3 bases, with 13 bases spanning the gap. The CDR3 consists of 16 residues. CDR3 in amino acids: CASSQVGGGYGNTIYF. Here the CDR3 DNA reads TGTGCCAGCAGCCAAGTTGGAGGAGGATATGGAAACACCATATATTTT. Full variable domain (remainder filled in from reference TRBV14 and TRBJ1-3): EAGVTQFPSHSVIEKGQTVTLRCDPISGHDNLYWYRRVMGKEIKFLLHFVKESKQDESGMPNNRFLAERTGGTYSTLKVQPAELEDSGVYFCASSQVGGGYGNTIYFGEGSWLTVV.

This clone was seen a few times. The rearrangement uses TRBV21-1 and TRBJ1-5; the table assigns TRBD1, which was not confirmed against the DNA. TRBV21-1 is a known pseudogene. The CDR3 extends over 15 amino acids. DNA of the CDR3: TGTGCCAGCATCAGAACCACAGTACCTAATCAGCCCCAGCATTTT. Its translation is CASIRTTVPNQPQHF.

V usage is TRBV18 and J usage is TRBJ2-1; D perhaps matches TRBD2 (5 bases). The CDR3 has 11 residues. Germline V gives CDR1 KGHSH, CDR2 LQKENI. V lost 5 bases, J lost 7 bases, and 6 bases lay in between. CDR3 amino acids: CASSRENEQFF. The CDR3 DNA reads as TGTGCCAGCTCAAGGGAGAATGAGCAGTTCTTC. The full variable domain, its missing parts supplied by reference TRBV18 and TRBJ2-1, is NAGVMQNPRHLVRRRGQEARLRCSPMKGHSHVYWYRQLPEEGLKFMVYLQKENIIDESGMPKERFSAEFPKEGPSILRIQQVVRGDSAAYFCASSRENEQFFGPGTRLTVL.

The J gene is TRBJ1-3, the V gene TRBV10-3; D uncertain. This CDR3 is built from 16 residues. V lost 0 bases, J lost 0 bases, and 9 bases lay in between. Per germline, CDR1 ENHRY and CDR2 SYGVKD. CDR3 protein: CAISESSSPSGNTIYF. The CDR3 nucleotides read TGTGCCATCAGTGAGTCGTCTAGCCCCTCTGGAAACACCATATATTTT.

This chain uses TRBV21-1 with TRBJ1-2. TRBV21-1 is annotated as a pseudogene. The CDR3 spans 13 residues. This CDR3 reads CASTPFGGRAYTF. CDR3 nucleotide sequence: TGTGCCAGCACCCCATTCGGGGGAAGGGCCTACACCTTC.

The chain joins TRBV5-4 to TRBJ1-1; no reliable D call. The CDR3 has 14 amino acids. Germline V CDR1 and CDR2: SGHNT, YYREEE (reference sequence). Trimming removed 1 base at V and 2 bases at J, with 9 bases between. The CDR3 sequence is CASSLPRGNTEAFF. CDR3 coding DNA: TGTGCCAGCAGCTTGCCCCGGGGAAACACTGAAGCTTTCTTT.

The chain is built from TRBV10-2 and TRBJ1-5; 7 positions agree with TRBD1. The V gene end was trimmed by 8 bases and the J gene end by 3 bases; junction bases not matched to a gene: 4. The CDR3 sequence is 13 residues long. CDR1 WSHSY and CDR2 SAAADI come from the germline V gene. The CDR3: CASGGQPNQPQHF. The CDR3 bases are TGCGCCAGCGGGGGACAGCCCAATCAGCCCCAGCATTTT.

The chain joins TRBV4-3 to TRBJ2-7, with TRBD1 as a possible D gene (5 bases). Germline CDR1 LGHNA, CDR2 YSLEER. CDR3 size: 15 residues. V was trimmed by 0 bases and J by 2 bases, leaving 11 bases between them. Here the CDR3 DNA reads TGCGCCAGCAGCCAAGATCGGTCAGGGACCTACGAGCAGTACTTC. Amino acids: CASSQDRSGTYEQYF.

The chain links TRBV5-1 to TRBJ2-7, with TRBD2 identical over 10 bases. Trimming removed 4 bases from V and 4 bases from J; junction bases left unmatched: 8. Per germline, CDR1 SGHRS and CDR2 YFSETQ. This CDR3 is 15 amino acids long. The CDR3 DNA sequence: TGCGCCAGCAGCGTAGGGGCTAGCGGGAGTTACGAGCAGTACTTC. Its translation: CASSVGASGSYEQYF.

V usage is TRBV7-6 and J usage is TRBJ2-3; possible D gene TRBD2, 6 bases. CDR3 length: 16 amino acids. Germline assignment: CDR1 SGHVS and CDR2 FNYEAQ. Trimming removed 1 base from V and 1 base from J, with 12 bases in between. The CDR3 bases are TGTGCCAGCAGCTTAGGGGTGGGGGGTCGCACAGATACGCAGTATTTT. Its translation is CASSLGVGGRTDTQYF.